Presented here are 31 T cell receptor beta chains from one specimen sequenced in a study of blood T cells in healthy people across ages. Next came a second PCR, run for about 7 to 12 cycles, which used a sample-barcoded 5' primer along with a J-beta primer mix. TCRdb reanalysed the 5' RACE reads using MiXCR and keeps one entry per CDR3 protein. The sample lists over a million distinct CDR3 sequences, roughly 45% occurring once. The sequencing input was blood. The source is a young woman in good health.

The chain is built from TRBV3-1 and TRBJ1-1; 10 bases align to TRBD1. This CDR3 has 17 residues. Germline loops: CDR1 LGHDT, CDR2 YNNKEL (reference sequence). V shed 4 bases and J 1 base; nucleotides not matched to a gene: 9. CDR3 protein: CASSLLGTGVRNTEAFF. The CDR3 DNA follows: TGTGCCAGCAGCCTACTCGGGACAGGGGTGCGGAACACTGAAGCTTTCTTT.

In nucleotides, the CDR3 is TGTGCCAGCAGTGGGCGGGGGGGACAGGGCAATCAGCCCCAGCATTTT. It is translated as CASSGRGGQGNQPQHF. The rearrangement joins TRBV6-6 to TRBJ1-5, with TRBD1 identical over 8 bases. The CDR3 consists of 16 residues. Losses at the gene ends were 5 bases for V and 2 bases for J; bases not matched to a gene: 8. Germline V lookup: CDR1 MNHNY, CDR2 SVGAGI (reference sequence).

This chain links TRBV15 with TRBJ2-3; TRBD2 aligns across 10 bases. Germline V gene sequence: CDR1 LNHNV, CDR2 YYDKDF (reference sequence). Germline trimming cut 7 bases from V and 6 bases from J; bases unmatched to any gene: 7. The CDR3 length is 14 residues. CDR3 DNA sequence: TGTGCCACCACAAAGCGGGAGGGCATGGATACGCAGTATTTT. Translating it yields CATTKREGMDTQYF.

V gene TRBV7-8 combines with J gene TRBJ2-7; TRBD2 matches 8 bases. Germline CDR1 reads SGHVS; CDR2 reads FQNEAQ. V trimming: 1 base; J trimming: 3 bases; junction bases outside the gene matches: 8. CDR3 length equals 16 residues. The DNA of the CDR3 is TGTGCCAGCAGCTTAGGGTTAGGAGCGGGAGTCTACGAGCAGTACTTC. It is translated as CASSLGLGAGVYEQYF.

V is TRBV12-3 or TRBV12-4 and J is TRBJ2-1; a weak D match, TRBD2 (6 bases). The CDR3 covers 14 residues. V lost 4 bases, J lost 6 bases, and 13 bases lay in between. The DNA for the CDR3 is TGTGCCAGCAGTTGGGGCGGGGAACTCAATGAGCAGTTCTTC. It yields the protein CASSWGGELNEQFF.

J is TRBJ2-3 and V is TRBV10-1; D is possibly TRBD1 or TRBD2 (5 bases each). The germline V gene has CDR1 WNHNN and CDR2 SYGVQD (reference sequence). The CDR3 is 15 residues long. Trimming took off 2 bases at V and 4 bases at J, with 13 bases between the two ends. The CDR3 DNA is TGCGCCAGCAGTGAGCGACCCCTGGGGGCAGATACGCAGTATTTT. Protein: CASSERPLGADTQYF.

V gene TRBV5-1 combines with J gene TRBJ2-5; 9 positions match TRBD2. V lost 3 bases, J lost 5 bases, and 11 bases stayed unmatched. CDR1 is SGHRS, CDR2 YFSETQ, per germline. The CDR3 has 16 amino acids. This CDR3 reads CASSSASGITGETQYF. CDR3 nucleotide sequence: TGCGCCAGCAGCTCCGCTAGCGGGATCACTGGGGAGACCCAGTACTTC.

J is TRBJ2-2 and V is TRBV10-3; 8 positions match TRBD2. CDR3 size: 15 residues. Germline CDR1 reads ENHRY; CDR2 reads SYGVKD. Losses at the gene ends were 6 bases for V and 2 bases for J; bases not matched to a gene: 5. The CDR3 DNA sequence: TGTGCCATCAGAGCGGGGGCAAGCAACACCGGGGAGCTGTTTTTT. This encodes CAIRAGASNTGELFF.

The rearrangement uses TRBV6-6 and TRBJ1-2; D gene uncertain. In germline, CDR1 is MNHNY, CDR2 SVGAGI (reference sequence). V was pared by 4 bases and J by 10 bases, with 16 bases between. The CDR3 length is 13 residues. Here the CDR3 DNA reads TGTGCCAGCAGTTTACGATCGCTGGGCCTCTACACCTTC. Translating gives CASSLRSLGLYTF.

In this sample, this clonotype turned up a few times. This sequence joins TRBV4-2 and TRBJ1-5; D remains unclear. Trimming took 4 bases from V and 0 from J, leaving 13 bases between them. The germline V gene encodes CDR1 LGHNA and CDR2 YNFKEQ. This CDR3 comprises 16 residues. The CDR3 DNA reads TGTGCCAGCAGCCCGCGGCGGCCCTATAGCAATCAGCCCCAGCATTTT. Its translation is CASSPRRPYSNQPQHF.

The chain is built from TRBV6-5 and TRBJ2-4; 9 positions match TRBD2. Matching the DNA end better, TRBJ2-7 makes the J call doubtful. Germline loops: CDR1 MNHEY, CDR2 SVGAGI. The CDR3 has 16 amino acids. For the CDR3, the DNA is TGTGCCAGCAGTTACTCGGGACTAGCCGAAACCTACGAGCAGTACTTC. It specifies CASSYSGLAETYEQYF.

The chain is built from TRBV18 and TRBJ2-6, with 7 positions matching TRBD2. The germline V gene encodes CDR1 KGHSH and CDR2 LQKENI. This CDR3 is 18 amino acids long. J was trimmed by 0 bases and V by 5 bases; bases with no gene match: 10. The DNA of the CDR3 is TGTGCCAGCTCATCCATTCTAGCGGTTAGCTCTGGGGCCAACGTCCTGACTTTC. Its protein product is CASSSILAVSSGANVLTF.

J is TRBJ2-5 and V is TRBV5-1; TRBD1 matches 8 bases. Germline V gene data show CDR1 as SGHRS and CDR2 as YFSETQ. The CDR3 has 15 amino acids. J lost 11 bases, V lost 3 bases, and 15 bases had no gene match. This chain's CDR3 is CASSSGTGGSDEQYF. CDR3 DNA sequence: TGCGCCAGCAGCTCCGGGACAGGTGGGAGCGATGAGCAGTACTTC.

The rearrangement joins TRBV20-1 to TRBJ2-1; 11 bases fit TRBD2. V lost 3 bases to trimming and J lost 7 bases; unmatched junction nucleotides: 8. Germline CDR1 reads DFQATT; CDR2 reads SNEGSKA (reference sequence). The CDR3 has 15 amino acids. The CDR3 nucleotides read TGCAGTGCTAGTCTAACTAGCGGGAGCTTGAATGAGCAGTTCTTC. It translates to CSASLTSGSLNEQFF.

This clonotype was seen more than once but under ten times. The chain is built from TRBV4-1 and TRBJ2-1; TRBD2 matches 8 bases. The V segment lost 0 bases and the J segment 5 bases; nucleotides outside the gene matches: 12. The V gene's germline CDR1 is MGHRA and CDR2 YSYEKL. The CDR3 runs to 18 residues. The CDR3 bases are TGCGCCAGCAGCCAAGACGCGCAGCAAGCGGGAGTGAACAATGAGCAGTTCTTC. It yields the protein CASSQDAQQAGVNNEQFF.

On this clonotype itself: At one boundary the junction diverges from the germline segment, which might be a read error. V usage is TRBV2 and J usage is TRBJ1-1, with TRBD1 identical over 9 bases. The germline V gene encodes CDR1 SNHLY and CDR2 FYNNEI. The CDR3 has 14 amino acids. The CDR3 DNA sequence: TGTGTCAGCACTTGGGGACAGGGGAACACTGAAGCTTTCTTT. Its translation: CVSTWGQGNTEAFF.

This chain uses TRBV4-1 with TRBJ2-3; unclear D gene. V lost 0 bases and J lost 12, with 16 bases in between. Germline values: CDR1 MGHRA, CDR2 YSYEKL. This CDR3 contains 14 residues. The CDR3 DNA follows: TGCGCCAGCAGCCAAGATTTTAGTGGACGGCCTCAGTATTTT. It translates to CASSQDFSGRPQYF.

The table lists this clonotype with a few counts. The genes are TRBV18 and TRBJ2-3; 8 bases line up with TRBD2. Losses at the gene ends were 0 bases for V and 0 bases for J; bases not matched to a gene: 5. Germline CDR1 KGHSH, CDR2 LQKENI. The CDR3 extends over 17 amino acids. The CDR3 sequence is CASSPPTGGSSTDTQYF. CDR3 coding DNA: TGTGCCAGCTCACCACCGACGGGGGGGTCTAGCACAGATACGCAGTATTTT.

This clonotype turned up a few times. This chain connects TRBV2 to TRBJ2-1; TRBD2 matches at 9 bases. The CDR3 is made up of 16 amino acids. The ends lost 3 bases at V and 0 bases at J; junction bases unmatched: 3. CDR1 is SNHLY and CDR2 is FYNNEI in the germline V gene. CDR3 residues: CASSDGGRGSYNEQFF. The CDR3 bases are TGTGCCAGCAGTGACGGCGGGAGGGGCTCCTACAATGAGCAGTTCTTC.

To note about this clonotype: The junction shows a germline mismatch at one end, possibly a read error. The rearrangement uses TRBV12-3 or TRBV12-4 and TRBJ2-3, with D possibly TRBD2 on 6 matching bases. The CDR3 has 15 residues. The CDR3 DNA reads TGTGCCAGCAGGGAAGACCGGTCTAGCGCAGATGCGCAGTATTTT. It translates to CASREDRSSADAQYF.

The chain links TRBV6-2 or TRBV6-3 to TRBJ2-7, with D perhaps matching TRBD1 (5 bases). Germline assignment: CDR1 MNHEY and CDR2 SVGEGT. The CDR3 runs to 15 residues. Trimming cost V 5 bases and J 2 bases, with 16 bases left between them. The CDR3 spells CASSPFDRPPYEQYF. The CDR3 bases are TGTGCCAGCAGTCCGTTCGACAGACCACCCTACGAGCAGTACTTC.

As regards this clonotype: One end of the junction is discordant with germline, which a read error may explain. The rearrangement links TRBV10-3 to TRBJ1-2; no firm D call. This CDR3 has 16 residues. The germline CDR1 and CDR2 sequences are ENHRY and SYGVKD. The CDR3: CATSESSRADYYGYTF. The CDR3, as DNA: TGTGCCACCAGTGAGTCTTCCCGTGCGGATTACTATGGCTACACCTTC.

V is TRBV5-1 and J is TRBJ2-2, with D hard to call. This CDR3 is 14 amino acids long. Germline V CDR1 and CDR2: SGHRS, YFSETQ. Between the trimmed V and J ends, which lost 4 bases and 6 bases, there was a span of 13 bases. In DNA form, the CDR3 reads TGCGCCAGCAGCAAAGGCGGTTTCCCCGGGGAGCTGTTTTTT. This sequence encodes CASSKGGFPGELFF. The full variable domain, in which reference TRBV5-1 and TRBJ2-2 provide the parts outside the CDR3, is KAGVTQTPRYLIKTRGQQVTLSCSPISGHRSVSWYQQTPGQGLQFLFEYFSETQRNKGNFPGRFSGRQFSNSRSEMNVSTLELGDSALYLCASSKGGFPGELFFGEGSRLTVL.

This clonotype has ten or more counts. The chain has TRBV20-1 and TRBJ2-3; the match to TRBD2 covers 11 bases. V trimming: 1 base; J trimming: 0 bases; junction bases outside the gene matches: 6. The CDR3 consists of 17 residues. Germline V lookup: CDR1 DFQATT, CDR2 SNEGSKA (reference sequence). DNA for the CDR3: TGCAGTGCTAGAGTAGTAGCGGGAGGGCCGAGCACAGATACGCAGTATTTT. Amino acids: CSARVVAGGPSTDTQYF.

This clonotype has only a few counts. The J gene is TRBJ2-7, the V gene TRBV20-1; 11 bases are shared with TRBD2. Trimming at V came to 5 bases and at J to 4 bases, leaving 13 bases not matched to a gene. CDR1 and CDR2 from the germline V gene are DFQATT and SNEGSKA (reference sequence). The CDR3 loop spans 16 amino acids. CDR3 DNA: TGCAGTGCTCCGCCCCCGGGGGGGACTAGCGGTTACGAGCAGTACTTC. Amino acid sequence: CSAPPPGGTSGYEQYF.

In its sample, this clonotype was seen once. V gene TRBV7-3 combines with J gene TRBJ2-2, with 8 bases matching TRBD2. The V gene end was trimmed by 1 base and the J gene end by 3 bases; junction bases not matched to a gene: 4. Germline V gene data show CDR1 as SGHTA and CDR2 as FQGTGA. The CDR3 extends over 16 amino acids. CDR3 in DNA: TGTGCCAGCAGCTTAAACGGGGGGGGGTACACCGGGGAGCTGTTTTTT. Protein product: CASSLNGGGYTGELFF.

The chain uses TRBV20-1 and TRBJ2-2; D is unclear. Trimming pared 3 bases from V and 4 bases from J, leaving 18 bases between. Germline V gene sequence: CDR1 DFQATT, CDR2 SNEGSKA (reference sequence). This CDR3 has 16 residues. This chain's CDR3 is CSARYPQAPATGELFF. The CDR3 DNA reads TGCAGTGCTAGGTACCCTCAGGCCCCAGCCACCGGGGAGCTGTTTTTT.

This clonotype has just a few counts. The gene calls are TRBV7-9 and TRBJ2-7; 9 nucleotides align to TRBD1. Unmatched junction bases numbered 12, after V lost 5 bases and J lost 7 bases. Per germline, CDR1 SEHNR and CDR2 FQNEAQ (reference sequence). The CDR3 has 15 residues. The DNA of the CDR3 is TGTGCCAGCAGCCCTGGACAGGGGACGTGGGATGAGCAGTACTTC. It encodes CASSPGQGTWDEQYF.

This sequence joins TRBV27 and TRBJ1-2, with TRBD1 matching 7 bases. The junction had 8 bases not matched to a gene; V was cut back by 6 bases and J by 7 bases. The CDR3 spans 13 residues. Per germline, CDR1 MNHEY and CDR2 SMNVEV (reference sequence). The CDR3: CASSPGTVVGYTF. The CDR3 DNA sequence: TGTGCCAGCAGCCCCGGGACAGTTGTTGGCTACACCTTC.

V is TRBV24-1 and J is TRBJ1-1; a weak D match, TRBD1 (5 bases). The V and J ends lost 0 bases and 5 bases respectively, with 15 bases between them. Per the germline V gene, CDR1 is KGHDR and CDR2 is SFDVKD. This CDR3 has 16 residues. CDR3 nucleotides: TGTGCCACCAGTGATTTGCGGCGGGGACTAGCAACTGAAGCTTTCTTT. Translation gives CATSDLRRGLATEAFF.

Turning to this clonotype: This CDR3 is missing its conserved last phenylalanine or tryptophan, likely due to a read error. V is TRBV30 and J is TRBJ2-1; 9 nucleotides align to TRBD2. V lost 3 bases, J lost 4 bases, and 7 bases stayed unmatched. The V gene's germline CDR1 is GTSNPN and CDR2 SVGIG (reference sequence). The CDR3 has 15 amino acids. CDR3 residues: CAWSEGLAVYNEQFS. The CDR3 DNA is TGTGCCTGGAGCGAGGGACTAGCAGTATACAATGAGCAGTTCTCC.